Below, 20 T cell receptor beta chains from the same sample are listed, as sequenced in a study of long-term antiretroviral therapy in people with HIV. At the survey level, the v3.0 immunoSEQ assay was run. TCRdb's table, derived via immunoSEQ multiplex PCR, lists solely in-frame clones and lacks some. The sample records approximately 39,000 clones, 80% to 85% being singletons. The input for sequencing was unsorted PBMCs, taken 1.5 years after starting antiretroviral therapy. The receptors were sampled from a man aged 18 to 29 with HIV.

The rearrangement uses TRBV6-6 and TRBJ2-4, with a weak D call TRBD2 (5 bases). The CDR3 is made up of 13 amino acids. From germline, CDR1 is MNHNY and CDR2 SVGAGI (reference sequence). V gave up 10 bases and J gave up 2 bases, with 12 bases separating them. CDR3 bases: TGTGCCACAAACGAGGGCCCCAAAAACATTCAGTACTTC. Residues: CATNEGPKNIQYF.

The V and J genes are TRBV7-2 and TRBJ1-1; D is ambiguous. V was cut by 7 bases and J by 1 base, with 13 bases left in between. From germline, CDR1 is SGHTA and CDR2 FQGNSA. The CDR3 has 14 residues. CDR3 loop: CASTSLGRNTEAFF. DNA for the CDR3: TGTGCCAGCACCTCCCTAGGACGGAACACTGAAGCTTTCTTT.

The chain carries TRBV5-5 and TRBJ2-1; weak D call: TRBD2 (5 bases). Deletions cut 4 bases from V and 4 bases from J, with 18 bases between. Per the germline V gene, CDR1 is SGHKS and CDR2 is YYEKEE (reference sequence). This CDR3 contains 16 residues. DNA for the CDR3: TGTGCCAGCAGCGCTGGAGTGGGGAGAACGTACAATGAGCAGTTCTTC. Translated: CASSAGVGRTYNEQFF.

The rearrangement uses TRBV6-5 and TRBJ1-2; TRBD1 agrees at 8 bases. V shed 7 bases and J 9 bases; nucleotides not matched to a gene: 4. The CDR3 is 11 amino acids. CDR1 is MNHEY, CDR2 SVGAGI, per germline. This chain's CDR3 is CASIDRGCYTF. The CDR3 DNA reads as TGTGCCAGCATAGACAGGGGTTGCTACACCTTC.

The rearrangement joins TRBV19 to TRBJ1-2; a possible D gene is TRBD1 (6 bases). Looked up from germline, CDR1 is LNHDA and CDR2 is SQIVND (reference sequence). Trimming removed 8 bases from V and 6 bases from J, with 10 bases in between. CDR3 length equals 11 residues. CDR3 amino acids: CASWGGHGYTF. In nucleotides, the CDR3 is TGTGCCAGTTGGGGGGGGCATGGCTACACCTTC.

The chain couples TRBV7-8 to TRBJ2-7; possible D gene TRBD2, 6 bases. The germline gives CDR1 SGHVS, CDR2 FQNEAQ. The CDR3 extends over 14 amino acids. V shed 5 bases and J shed 5 bases, with 16 bases lying between them. CDR3 DNA sequence: TGTGCCAGCAGCCCCCGACTAGGTCGAAACGAGCAGTACTTC. Translating gives CASSPRLGRNEQYF.

The rearrangement uses TRBV28 and TRBJ2-7; the D gene is possibly TRBD2 (6 bases). Germline values: CDR1 MDHEN, CDR2 SYDVKM. The CDR3 runs to 15 residues. The V gene lost 6 bases and the J gene lost 0 bases, with 15 bases spanning the gap. CDR3 bases: TGTGCCAGCAGCCCCTTGGGACTGAGCTCCTACGAGCAGTACTTC. Its protein is CASSPLGLSSYEQYF.

The gene calls are TRBV7-2 and TRBJ2-1, with 13 bases matching TRBD2. This CDR3 is 19 amino acids long. The V gene's germline CDR1 is SGHTA and CDR2 FQGNSA. J gave up 7 bases and V 2 bases, and 14 bases lay outside the gene matches. The CDR3 loop is CASSLFTGLAGKSGNEQFF. Here the CDR3 DNA reads TGTGCCAGCAGCTTATTTACGGGACTAGCGGGAAAGAGTGGGAATGAGCAGTTCTTC. The full variable domain, with the rest looked up from reference TRBV7-2 and TRBJ2-1, is GAGVSQSPSNKVTEKGKDVELRCDPISGHTALYWYRQSLGQGLEFLIYFQGNSAPDKSGLPSDRFSAERTGGSVSTLTIQRTQQEDSAVYLCASSLFTGLAGKSGNEQFFGPGTRLTVL.

The CDR3 protein is CASSPGTDLFYEQYF. DNA of the CDR3: TGTGCCAGCAGCCCCGGGACTGACCTCTTCTACGAGCAGTACTTC. The chain recombines TRBV7-9 with TRBJ2-7; D possibly corresponds to TRBD2 (6 bases). Germline V gene lookup returns CDR1 SEHNR and CDR2 FQNEAQ (reference sequence). This CDR3 has 15 amino acids. The V and J ends lost 5 bases and 3 bases respectively, with 17 bases between them.

CDR3 loop: CSVTGQGFINEQFF. The CDR3 nucleotides are TGCAGCGTTACGGGACAGGGGTTCATCAATGAGCAGTTCTTC. The chain links TRBV29-1 to TRBJ2-1; 10 positions agree with TRBD1. The V gene end was trimmed by 5 bases and the J gene end by 6 bases; junction bases not matched to a gene: 7. The CDR3 contains 14 residues. CDR1 is SQVTM, CDR2 ANQGSEA, per germline.

This clone was recorded a few times. The chain employs TRBV11-2 and TRBJ2-1; 9 nucleotides match TRBD2. The CDR3 extends over 17 amino acids. The trim removed 1 base at V and 4 bases at J, leaving 8 bases unmatched. Per the germline V gene, CDR1 is SGHAT and CDR2 is FQNNGV. The CDR3: CASSLVAAGGRYNEQFF. The CDR3 bases are TGTGCCAGCAGCTTAGTCGCGGCGGGAGGGCGATACAATGAGCAGTTCTTC.

CDR3 DNA sequence: TGTGCCAGCAGTTCCCCGGGACAGGGGAACACCGGGGAGCTGTTTTTT. Translation: CASSSPGQGNTGELFF. The chain employs TRBV6-5 and TRBJ2-2, with TRBD1 matching 9 bases. Germline lookup yields CDR1 MNHEY and CDR2 SVGAGI. The CDR3 totals 16 residues. After removal of 4 bases from V and 1 base from J, the junction contained 4 bases not matched to a gene.

CDR3 loop: CASSLQGGFNQPQHF. In DNA, the CDR3 is TGTGCCAGCAGCCTACAGGGGGGTTTCAATCAGCCCCAGCATTTT. This rearrangement joins TRBV7-9 to TRBJ1-5; 8 positions agree with TRBD1. This CDR3 has 15 amino acids. Losses at the gene ends were 5 bases for V and 3 bases for J; bases not matched to a gene: 6. Germline CDR1 and CDR2: SEHNR and FQNEAQ (reference sequence).

V gene TRBV5-1 combines with J gene TRBJ2-1; maybe TRBD2 (5 bases). The germline CDR1 and CDR2 sequences are SGHRS and YFSETQ. This CDR3 region has 16 residues. The V and J ends lost 4 bases and 2 bases respectively, with 16 bases between them. In DNA form, the CDR3 reads TGCGCCAGCAGCCCCTGGACTCTAGTTACCTACAATGAGCAGTTCTTC. Its translation is CASSPWTLVTYNEQFF.

The V call is TRBV7-2, the J call TRBJ2-6; no reliable D call. The germline V gene has CDR1 SGHTA and CDR2 FQGNSA. V was pared by 1 base and J by 2 bases, with 3 bases between. This CDR3 is 14 amino acids long. The CDR3 DNA is TGTGCCAGCAGCTTAGTCCCTGGGGCCAACGTCCTGACTTTC. This sequence encodes CASSLVPGANVLTF.

The chain couples TRBV6-6 to TRBJ2-7, with D tentatively TRBD1 (6 bases). The CDR3 is 14 amino acids. V lost 5 bases and J 0 bases, leaving 11 bases between the germline ends. Germline CDR1 MNHNY, CDR2 SVGAGI (reference sequence). CDR3 coding DNA: TGTGCCAGCAGTACCAAAGGGGGCTCCTACGAGCAGTACTTC. It yields the protein CASSTKGGSYEQYF.

This rearrangement joins TRBV4-3 to TRBJ2-1; tentative D call: TRBD1 (6 bases). V shed 1 base and J shed 8 bases, with 15 bases lying between them. The germline CDR1 and CDR2 sequences are LGHNA and YSLEER. This CDR3 is built from 15 residues. The CDR3 coding sequence is TGCGCCAGCAGCCAAGGGAACAGGGTGTTCGATGAGCAGTTCTTC. Its translation: CASSQGNRVFDEQFF.

The V and J genes are TRBV7-8 and TRBJ2-7; 10 bases are a match to TRBD1. CDR1 and CDR2 from the germline V gene are SGHVS and FQNEAQ. The ends lost 1 base at V and 3 bases at J; junction bases unmatched: 3. The CDR3 spans 15 residues. In nucleotides, the CDR3 is TGTGCCAGCAGCTTAGTTGGGGACAGGGGCTACGAGCAGTACTTC. Translation gives CASSLVGDRGYEQYF.

The V and J genes are TRBV5-4 and TRBJ1-3; 8 bases match TRBD1. The CDR3 covers 15 residues. Germline loops: CDR1 SGHNT, CDR2 YYREEE (reference sequence). V shed 3 bases and J 7 bases; nucleotides not matched to a gene: 9. CDR3 coding DNA: TGTGCCAGCAGCTCCGGACAGGGACCAGGGAACACCATATATTTT. Residues: CASSSGQGPGNTIYF.

The J gene is TRBJ2-5, the V gene TRBV5-1; D remains unclear. Germline lookup yields CDR1 SGHRS and CDR2 YFSETQ. Trimming pared 3 bases from V and 1 base from J, leaving 4 bases between. The CDR3 is made up of 12 amino acids. The DNA of the CDR3 is TGCGCCAGCAGCTCCAGCCAAGAGACCCAGTACTTC. Protein sequence: CASSSSQETQYF.